This T cell receptor beta chain was sequenced in a study of CD8+CD57+ T cells in acquired aplastic anemia (dated by TCRdb to the late 2010s). About the study as a whole: DNA extracted from sorted CD4+ and CD8+ cells had a mean of around 3.3 ug, with a range of roughly 0.17 to 30 ug. CD8+CD57+ expansion was defined as frequency above the mean frequency observed in healthy subjects. Study-wide findings and limitations: Some 31 CD8+ CDR3 sequences were shared between patients and controls but appeared highly expressed in patients and within their immunodominant clones. Patients and healthy controls showed no significant difference in CD8+ Simpson's diversity (P=0.060).

Profiling of TCR beta VDJ combinations and CDR3 sequences used genomic DNA as the template. An Illumina HiSeq 2000 was used for TCR repertoire sequencing. Under the source paper's analysis protocol: TRBV/TRBJ rearrangement plots, CDR3 size and DJ length profiles, and Simpson's diversity index were used to evaluate the repertoires. The most abundant DNA sequence in the deep sequencing data was defined as the immunodominant clone. CDR3 amino acid sequences were checked for sharing between subjects and were compared against published repertoires and the VDJdb database. TCRdb reran the public reads through fastp at Q25 and MiXCR, keeping productive beta chains. Duplicate CDR3 protein sequences are folded into a single record with the most common DNA and genes. The V and J calls here are based on TCRdb, not the publication. In all, the sample holds under 350,000 distinct CDR3 sequences, and approximately 60% of those were seen once. The ten largest clonotypes hold approximately 1.3% of the sample.

Flow cytometry had shown CD8+CD57+ cell expansion in the patients selected for sequencing. Every patient had severe acquired aplastic anemia, diagnosed using the International Study of Aplastic Anemia and Agranulocytosis and Camitta criteria. Patients had received no therapy at the time of blood sampling. In the study, sorted CD4+ and CD8+ blood T cells from patients with severe aplastic anemia and from healthy subjects underwent deep sequencing of TCR repertoires. Patients were enrolled in the USA under clinicaltrials.gov protocols 00001620, 01623167, 00001397, 00071045, 00081523 and 00961064. Ficoll-Paque density gradient centrifugation was used to isolate peripheral blood mononuclear cells. Before DNA extraction, CD4+ and CD8+ T cells were sorted with FACS or magnetic beads. For this chain, trimming is 1 base at the V end and 9 bases at the J end, and the number of junction bases without a gene match is 6. Including cysteine and phenylalanine, the CDR3 has 14 amino acids. CDR3 DNA is the only sequence kept; it has 42 bases, read in frame from the first base. The germline V gene (reference sequence) specifies DFQATT as CDR1 and SNEGSKA as CDR2.

Worth noting for this clonotype: Its antigen target is currently unknown. No base quality information exists; no much larger clone differs at one position.

The specimen was sorted CD4+, CD8+, or CD8+CD57+ T cells (not recorded which) from PBMCs. This clonotype was sampled from a human donor with aplastic anemia. The rearranged chain carries TRBV20-1 and TRBJ1-6; TRBD1 aligns with 7 central bases. The sequenced DNA: TGCAGTGCTAGAGGACAGGGAGACAGTTCACCCCTCCACTTT. The translation is CSARGQGDSSPLHF.